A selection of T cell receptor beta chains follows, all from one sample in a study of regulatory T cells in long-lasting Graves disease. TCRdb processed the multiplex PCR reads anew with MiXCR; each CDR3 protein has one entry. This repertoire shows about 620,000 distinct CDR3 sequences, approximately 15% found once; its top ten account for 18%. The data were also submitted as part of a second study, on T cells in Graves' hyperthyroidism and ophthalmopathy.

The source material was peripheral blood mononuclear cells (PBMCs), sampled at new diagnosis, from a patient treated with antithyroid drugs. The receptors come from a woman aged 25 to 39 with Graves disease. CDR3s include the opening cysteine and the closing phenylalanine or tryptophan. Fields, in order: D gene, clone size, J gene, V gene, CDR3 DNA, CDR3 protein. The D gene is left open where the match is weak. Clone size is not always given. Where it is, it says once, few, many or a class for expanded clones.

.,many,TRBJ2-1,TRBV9,TGTGCCAGCAGCGTAGAAGGCGGTATGTCCTACAATGAGCAGTTCTTC,CASSVEGGMSYNEQFF
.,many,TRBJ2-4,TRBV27,TGTGCCAGCAGCCTGAGGAACATTCAGTACTTC,CASSLRNIQYF
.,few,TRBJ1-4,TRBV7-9,TGTGCCAGCAGCCGAGAGACACAGGCAGAAAAACTGTTTTTT,CASSRETQAEKLFF
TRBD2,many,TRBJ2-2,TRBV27,TGTGCCAGCAGTCAGATCACCGTAGCGGGAGGTTCCGGGGAGCTGTTTTTT,CASSQITVAGGSGELFF
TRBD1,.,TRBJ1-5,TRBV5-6,TGTGCCAGCAGCTTCTTTGACAGGGGAGAGGGACAGCCCCAGCATTTT,CASSFFDRGEGQPQHF
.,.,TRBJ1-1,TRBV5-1,TGCGCCAGCAGCCCTCAGGACAGAAGGAACACTGAAGCTTTCTTT,CASSPQDRRNTEAFF
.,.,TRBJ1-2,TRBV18,TGTGCCAGCTCACCACGCCCCGGAAGCTCTTATGACTACACCTTC,CASSPRPGSSYDYTF
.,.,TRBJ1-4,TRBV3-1,TGTGCCAGCAGCCCCCTCCGGGGTAGTGGACTGTTTTTT,CASSPLRGSGLFF
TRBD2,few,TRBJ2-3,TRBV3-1,TGTGCCAGCAGCCGGACTAGCGGGAGATTTGGAGATACGCAGTATTTT,CASSRTSGRFGDTQYF
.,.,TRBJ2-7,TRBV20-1,TGCAGTGCTAGAATACTTGTCACTACGGGAGAGCAGTACTTC,CSARILVTTGEQYF
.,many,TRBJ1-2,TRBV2,TGTGCCAGCAGCCCACTTGGGGACTATGGCTACACCTTC,CASSPLGDYGYTF
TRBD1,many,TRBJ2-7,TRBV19,TGTGCCAGTAGTTCCCCGCCCGGGACAGACTTTATCCACTCCTACGAGCAGTACTTC,CASSSPPGTDFIHSYEQYF
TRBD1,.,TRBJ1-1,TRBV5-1,TGCGCCAGCAGCCCGACAGGGAACCCCTTCGATGAAGCTTTCTTT,CASSPTGNPFDEAFF
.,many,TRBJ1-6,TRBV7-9,TGTGCCAGCAGCCAAGGGGAGGCCCTCCACTTT,CASSQGEALHF
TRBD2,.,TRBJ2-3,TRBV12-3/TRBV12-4,TGTGCCAGCACCTCATCCAGGGACTACACAGATACGCAGTATTTT,CASTSSRDYTDTQYF
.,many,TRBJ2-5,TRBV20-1,TGCAGTGCTAGATCAACGGGCTGGGGGACGGAGACCCAGTACTTC,CSARSTGWGTETQYF
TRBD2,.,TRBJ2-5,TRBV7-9,TGTGCCAGCAGCTCCAACTTTAAGCGGGAGAACCAAGAGACCCAGTACTTC,CASSSNFKRENQETQYF
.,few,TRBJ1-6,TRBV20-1,TGCAGTGCTAGACCGAAGTTCTCCTATAATTCACCCCTCCACTTT,CSARPKFSYNSPLHF
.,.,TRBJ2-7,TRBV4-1,TGCGCCAGCAGAGATCATGGGAGATCGTGGGAGCAGTACTTC,CASRDHGRSWEQYF
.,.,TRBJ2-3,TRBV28,TGTGCCAGCAGTTTATTTCTCCTGAGGGGTAACACAGATACGCAGTATTTT,CASSLFLLRGNTDTQYF
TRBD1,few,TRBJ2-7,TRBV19,TGTGCCAGTAGTACCGGACAGGGGGTCCCCGAGCAGTACTTC,CASSTGQGVPEQYF
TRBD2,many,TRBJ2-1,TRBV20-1,TGCAGTGCCCCACTAGCGGGAAGGGGTAGCGAGCAGTTCTTC,CSAPLAGRGSEQFF
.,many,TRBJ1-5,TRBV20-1,TGCAGTGCTAGAAAGGTAGGAGGGCTCGATCAGCCCCAGCATTTT,CSARKVGGLDQPQHF
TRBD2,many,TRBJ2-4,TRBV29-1,TGCAGCGTCGCGATCTGGACTAGCGGTTTAGCCAAAAACATTCAGTACTTC,CSVAIWTSGLAKNIQYF
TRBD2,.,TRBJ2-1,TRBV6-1,TGTGCCAGCAGTGACTCCCATCGGATAGCGGGAGAGCAGTTCTTC,CASSDSHRIAGEQFF
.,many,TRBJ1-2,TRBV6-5,TGTGCCAGCAGTTACATCGGATCCGCAGGGTTAGCCCATGGCTACACCTTC,CASSYIGSAGLAHGYTF
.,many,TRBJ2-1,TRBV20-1,TGCAGTGCTAGCTTAACAATCAATGAGCAGTTCTTC,CSASLTINEQFF
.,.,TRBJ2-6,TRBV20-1,TGCAGTGCAGTCCGAGGGTCGATACCTGGTGGGGCCAACGTCCTGACTTTC,CSAVRGSIPGGANVLTF
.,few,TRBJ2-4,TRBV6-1,TGTGCCAGCAGTGTGGTGGGGGAAAACATTCAGTACTTC,CASSVVGENIQYF
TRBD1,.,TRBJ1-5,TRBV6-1,TGTGCCAGCAGAAGGGACAGTAACCAGTATAGCAATCAGCCCCAGCATTTT,CASRRDSNQYSNQPQHF
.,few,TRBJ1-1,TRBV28,TGTGCCAGCAGTTTTTTTTTCCGGCTGAGGGTCACTGAAGCTTTCTTT,CASSFFFRLRVTEAFF
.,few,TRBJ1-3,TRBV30,TGTGCCTGGAGTGAAGAAGGGTGGACCGTAAACACCATATATTTT,CAWSEEGWTVNTIYF
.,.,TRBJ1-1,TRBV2,TGTGCCAGCCTAGGCGGGGTGAACACTGAAGCTTTCTTT,CASLGGVNTEAFF
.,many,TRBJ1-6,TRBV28,TGTGCCAGCAGTACCCAACCCGTGGCGATATCACCCCTCCACTTT,CASSTQPVAISPLHF
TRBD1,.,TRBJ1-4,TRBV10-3,TGTGCCATCAGTGAGACCCAGACAGGGGTGACGGAAAAACTGTTTTTT,CAISETQTGVTEKLFF
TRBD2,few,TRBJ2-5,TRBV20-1,TGCAGTGCTAGAGACCCACTGGCTGGCGGGGGCCAAGAGACCCAGTACTTC,CSARDPLAGGGQETQYF
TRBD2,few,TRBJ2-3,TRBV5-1,TGCGCCAGCAGCTTGGTCTTAGCGGGGGACACAGATACGCAGTATTTT,CASSLVLAGDTDTQYF
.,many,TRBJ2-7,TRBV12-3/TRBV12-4,TGTGCCAGCAGAGCAGCCGGGACAATTTACGAGCAGTACTTC,CASRAAGTIYEQYF
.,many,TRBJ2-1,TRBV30,TGTGCCTGGAGTAGGGACAATGAGCAGTTCTTC,CAWSRDNEQFF
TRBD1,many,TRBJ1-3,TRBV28,TGTGCCAGCAGCCAGGGGGATAGGGGAAACACCATATATTTT,CASSQGDRGNTIYF
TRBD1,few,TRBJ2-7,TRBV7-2,TGTGCCAGCAGCTTATTCGGGACAGGGGACGAGCAGTACTTC,CASSLFGTGDEQYF
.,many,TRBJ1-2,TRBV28,TGTGCCAGCAGTTTCGGAAAAGCGGGTGGCTACACCTTC,CASSFGKAGGYTF
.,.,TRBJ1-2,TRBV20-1,TGCAGTGCTAGTTGGACATTCGAACGCTATGGCTACACCTTC,CSASWTFERYGYTF
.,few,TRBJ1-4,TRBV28,TGTGCCAGCAGTTTCTCCGGACTGCTTAATGAAAAACTGTTTTTT,CASSFSGLLNEKLFF
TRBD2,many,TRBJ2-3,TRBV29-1,TGCAGCGTTGAAAACCCAGCGGGAGGGGCAGATACGCAGTATTTT,CSVENPAGGADTQYF
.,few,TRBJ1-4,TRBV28,TGTGCCAGCAGTCCAGGACTCGTTACAACTAATGAAAAACTGTTTTTT,CASSPGLVTTNEKLFF
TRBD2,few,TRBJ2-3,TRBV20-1,TGCAGTGCAACTGCCCTAGCGGACCCCACAGATACGCAGTATTTT,CSATALADPTDTQYF
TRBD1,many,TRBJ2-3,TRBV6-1,TGTGCCAGCAGTGGTTTCCCCGGGACAGGGGCAGATACGCAGTATTTT,CASSGFPGTGADTQYF
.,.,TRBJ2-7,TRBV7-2,TGTGCCAGCAGCTACCAGGGGGGCCACAACGAGCAGTACTTC,CASSYQGGHNEQYF